This T cell receptor beta chain stems from a study of cytomegalovirus exposure and HLA in healthy donors. On the study more broadly: Membership in the Caucasian-associated ancestry cluster was found for around 81% of 300 to 500 genotyped donors.

Study-wide results and limits: Researchers left out some V segments, among them TRBV6-2 and TRBV6-3, as indistinguishable. Data from an earlier analysis indicated that most TCR beta V segments were productive either about 87% or about 30% of the time.

The CDR3 is 14 residues long. Germline-derived CDR1 and CDR2 are SGHDT and YYEEEE. V shed 0 bases and J 1 base; nucleotides not matched to a gene: 1. A note on this clone: The target antigen is unknown.

Amplification used 60 Vbeta primers and 13 Jbeta primers. Profiling relied on immunoSEQ multiplex PCR, and the TCRdb table lists in-frame clones only, not all of them. The data contain roughly 160,000 clones, around 80% of them singletons. The chain carries TRBV5-6 and TRBJ2-7; TRBD1 matches at 7 bases. The sequence was obtained from a male donor in good health and CMV-seronegative. The sequenced sample was PBMCs. CDR3 coding DNA: TGTGCCAGCAGCTTGGACAGGGGATCCTACGAGCAGTACTTC. Protein: CASSLDRGSYEQYF.